The 11 T cell receptor beta chains reported below all come from one sample, sequenced in a study of monozygotic twins with inflammatory bowel disease. One entry per CDR3 protein, without DNA, is what TCRdb gives after re-calling the 5' RACE reads. Its listing shows fewer than 550,000 distinct CDR3 sequences. The sequenced material came from blood. The receptors derive from a human donor with ulcerative colitis or Crohn's disease, or a healthy co-twin of an affected twin (not recorded which).

The CDR3 spells CASSQVALAGYEQYF. The chain is built from TRBV4-1 and TRBJ2-7; without DNA, the TCRdb call of TRBD2 cannot be checked. Germline V gene sequence: CDR1 MGHRA, CDR2 YSYEKL. The CDR3 has 15 amino acids.

This chain links TRBV28 with TRBJ2-7; with no DNA, the TCRdb D assignment of TRBD2 cannot be verified. Germline CDR1 MDHEN, CDR2 SYDVKM. This CDR3 is 14 amino acids long. This CDR3 is CASSPPGGMYEQYF.

The chain has TRBV19 and TRBJ1-2. Germline values: CDR1 LNHDA, CDR2 SQIVND (reference sequence). CDR3 size: 11 residues. This chain's CDR3 is CASSHMGGYTF.

The rearrangement links TRBV9 to TRBJ2-7; no DNA is available, so the TRBD1 call from TCRdb remains unchecked. The CDR3 consists of 16 residues. Germline V CDR1 and CDR2: SGDLS, YYNGEE. The CDR3 reads CASSLEKGGEPGEQYF.

The chain joins TRBV7-3 to TRBJ1-1. The CDR3 has 13 amino acids. Germline V gene sequence: CDR1 SGHTA, CDR2 FQGTGA. The CDR3 sequence: CASSLYKNTEAFF.

The chain has TRBV18 and TRBJ2-1; without DNA, the TCRdb call of TRBD2 cannot be checked. CDR3 size: 17 residues. CDR1 and CDR2 (germline): KGHSH, LQKENI. The CDR3 protein is CASSPPGSGVVRNEQFF.

The chain couples TRBV5-1 to TRBJ1-1. The CDR3 length is 14 residues. Germline lookup yields CDR1 SGHRS and CDR2 YFSETQ. CDR3 residues: CASSLGHLNTEAFF.

This chain uses TRBV24-1 with TRBJ2-1. The CDR3 extends over 14 amino acids. Germline lookup yields CDR1 KGHDR and CDR2 SFDVKD. This chain's CDR3 is CATSDPASSIEQFF.

The genes are TRBV20-1 and TRBJ1-1. This CDR3 has 13 residues. Germline V CDR1 and CDR2: DFQATT, SNEGSKA (reference sequence). The chain's CDR3 is CSACIVLNTEAFF.

J is TRBJ2-1 and V is TRBV6-2 or TRBV6-3. Germline CDR1 is MNHEY and CDR2 is SVGEGT. The CDR3 length is 14 residues. CDR3 loop: CASSYHGTYNEQFF.

The J gene is TRBJ2-7, the V gene TRBV10-3; as DNA is missing, the TRBD2 call by TCRdb cannot be tested. The CDR3 contains 15 residues. Germline assignment: CDR1 ENHRY and CDR2 SYGVKD. CDR3 sequence: CAISDSRYTPSEQYF.